The clone carrying this T cell receptor (beta chain) was detected only a few times. Its antigen is still unknown. The CDR3 is made up of 13 amino acids. V dropped 7 bases and J dropped 7 bases, with 11 bases sitting between them. Germline values: CDR1 SGHVS, CDR2 FNYEAQ. CDR3 regions were amplified by Arm-PCR using iRepertoire HTBI primers to build TCR beta libraries. One entry per CDR3 protein, called by TCRdb with MiXCR from the multiplex PCR reads. This table has approximately 350,000 distinct CDR3 sequences, over 9.5% appearing once. Time point noted: newly diagnosed GD, antithyroid drugs for less than 3 months. Preparation of the TCR library used RNA extracted from PBMCs. This specimen comes from a study of regulatory T cells in long-lasting Graves disease. Study-level results: A limited number of samples was an acknowledged limitation. Patients with persistent disease showed a bias toward TRBV28, TRBJ1-2 and TRBJ2-5.

In addition, the sample was reused for a study of T cells in Graves' hyperthyroidism and ophthalmopathy. From that report: In simple terms, a model built on 13 V-J features told ophthalmopathy apart from stable hyperthyroidism.

Material: peripheral blood mononuclear cells (PBMCs), obtained at new diagnosis, from a patient treated with antithyroid drugs. The sequence came from a woman in her late teens or twenties with Graves disease. The rearrangement uses TRBV7-6 and TRBJ1-6; D gene uncertain. This CDR3 reads CASKTLGNSPLHF. The CDR3 DNA reads as TGTGCCAGCAAGACACTTGGGAATTCACCCCTCCACTTT. The full variable domain, completed using reference TRBV7-6 and TRBJ1-6, is GAGVSQSPRYKVTKRGQDVALRCDPISGHVSLYWYRQALGQGPEFLTYFNYEAQQDKSGLPNDRFSAERPEGSISTLTIQRTEQRDSAMYRCASKTLGNSPLHFGNGTRLTVT.